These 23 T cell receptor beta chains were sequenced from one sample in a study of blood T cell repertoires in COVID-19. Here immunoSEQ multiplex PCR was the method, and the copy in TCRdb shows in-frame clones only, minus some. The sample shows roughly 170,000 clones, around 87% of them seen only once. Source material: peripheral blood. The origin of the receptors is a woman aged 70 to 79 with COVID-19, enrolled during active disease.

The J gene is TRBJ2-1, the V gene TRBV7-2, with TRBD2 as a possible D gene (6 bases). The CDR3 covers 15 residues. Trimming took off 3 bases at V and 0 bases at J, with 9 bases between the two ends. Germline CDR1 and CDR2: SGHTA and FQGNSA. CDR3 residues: CASSLIGSSYNEQFF. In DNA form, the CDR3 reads TGTGCCAGCAGCTTGATCGGGAGCTCCTACAATGAGCAGTTCTTC.

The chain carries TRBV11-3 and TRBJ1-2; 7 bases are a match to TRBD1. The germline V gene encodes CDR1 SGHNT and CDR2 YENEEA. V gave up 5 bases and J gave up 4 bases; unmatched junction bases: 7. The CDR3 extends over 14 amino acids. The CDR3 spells CASSPRTGPYGYTF. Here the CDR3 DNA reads TGTGCCAGCAGCCCCCGGACAGGACCCTATGGCTACACCTTC.

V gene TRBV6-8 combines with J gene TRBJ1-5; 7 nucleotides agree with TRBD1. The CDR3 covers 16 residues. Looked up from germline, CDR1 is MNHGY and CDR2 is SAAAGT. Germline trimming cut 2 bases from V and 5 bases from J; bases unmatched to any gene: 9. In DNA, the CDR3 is TGTGCCAGCAGTTACAAGACAGGGCAATTCGATCAGCCCCAGCATTTT. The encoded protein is CASSYKTGQFDQPQHF.

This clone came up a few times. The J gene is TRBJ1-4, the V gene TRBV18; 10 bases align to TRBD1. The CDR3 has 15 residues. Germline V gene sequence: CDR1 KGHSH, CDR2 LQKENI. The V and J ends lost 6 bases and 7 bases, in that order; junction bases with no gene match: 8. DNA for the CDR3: TGTGCCAGCTCGGACCGGGACAGGGGAGGTGAAAAACTGTTTTTT. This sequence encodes CASSDRDRGGEKLFF.

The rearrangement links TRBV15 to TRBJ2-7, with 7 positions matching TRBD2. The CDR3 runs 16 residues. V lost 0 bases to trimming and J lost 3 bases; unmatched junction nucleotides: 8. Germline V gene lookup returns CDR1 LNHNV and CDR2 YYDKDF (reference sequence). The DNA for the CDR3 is TGTGCCACCAGCAGAGATCGGGCTAGCGGAAACTACGAGCAGTACTTC. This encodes CATSRDRASGNYEQYF. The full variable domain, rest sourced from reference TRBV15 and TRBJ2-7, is DAMVIQNPRYQVTQFGKPVTLSCSQTLNHNVMYWYQQKSSQAPKLLFHYYDKDFNNEADTPDNFQSRRPNTSFCFLDIRSPGLGDTAMYLCATSRDRASGNYEQYFGPGTRLTVT.

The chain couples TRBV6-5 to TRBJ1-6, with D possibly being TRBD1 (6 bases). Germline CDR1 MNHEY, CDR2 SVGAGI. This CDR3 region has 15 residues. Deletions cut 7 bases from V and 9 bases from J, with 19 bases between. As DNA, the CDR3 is TGTGCCAGCATTGGGCCCGGGGGAGGGGGTTCACCCCTCCACTTT. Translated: CASIGPGGGGSPLHF.

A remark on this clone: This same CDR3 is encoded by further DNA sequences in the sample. The CDR3 loop is CASSPSGTEETQYF. The CDR3 DNA reads as TGTGCCAGCTCACCTTCCGGGACAGAAGAGACCCAGTACTTC. This chain uses TRBV18 with TRBJ2-5; 7 positions agree with TRBD1. Unmatched junction bases numbered 4, after V lost 3 bases and J lost 3 bases. Germline V CDR1 and CDR2: KGHSH, LQKENI. The CDR3 length is 14 residues.

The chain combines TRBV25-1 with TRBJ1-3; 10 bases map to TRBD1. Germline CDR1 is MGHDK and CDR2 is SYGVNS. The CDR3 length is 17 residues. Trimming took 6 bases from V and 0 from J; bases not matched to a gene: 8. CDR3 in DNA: TGTGCCAGCAGGGGAGTGACAGGGGGCTCCTCTGGAAACACCATATATTTT. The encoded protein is CASRGVTGGSSGNTIYF.

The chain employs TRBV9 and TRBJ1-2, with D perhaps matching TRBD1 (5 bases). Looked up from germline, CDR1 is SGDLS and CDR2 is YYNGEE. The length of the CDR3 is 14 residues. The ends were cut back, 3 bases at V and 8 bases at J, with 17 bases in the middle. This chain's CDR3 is CASSAQPRAVGYTF. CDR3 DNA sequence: TGTGCCAGCAGCGCCCAACCCAGGGCTGTAGGCTACACCTTC. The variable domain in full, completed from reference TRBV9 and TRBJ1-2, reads DSGVTQTPKHLITATGQRVTLRCSPRSGDLSVYWYQQSLDQGLQFLIQYYNGEERAKGNILERFSAQQFPDLHSELNLSSLELGDSALYFCASSAQPRAVGYTFGSGTRLTVV.

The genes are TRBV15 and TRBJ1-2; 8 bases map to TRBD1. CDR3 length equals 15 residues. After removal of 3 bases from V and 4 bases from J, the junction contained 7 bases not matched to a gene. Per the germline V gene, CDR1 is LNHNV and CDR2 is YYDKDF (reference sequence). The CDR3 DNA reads TGTGCCACCAGCAGCCCCAGGGGGCCTCTCTATGGCTACACCTTC. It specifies CATSSPRGPLYGYTF.

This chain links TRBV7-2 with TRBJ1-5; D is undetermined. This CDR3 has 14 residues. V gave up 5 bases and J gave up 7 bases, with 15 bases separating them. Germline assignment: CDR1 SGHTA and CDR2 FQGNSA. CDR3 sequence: CASSTPARPQPQHF. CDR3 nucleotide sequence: TGTGCCAGCAGCACCCCGGCCAGGCCCCAGCCCCAGCATTTT.

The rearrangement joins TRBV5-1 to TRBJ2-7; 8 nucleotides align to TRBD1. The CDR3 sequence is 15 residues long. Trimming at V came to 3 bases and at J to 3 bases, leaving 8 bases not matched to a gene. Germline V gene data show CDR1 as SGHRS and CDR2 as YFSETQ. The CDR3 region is CASSWTGSSIYEQYF. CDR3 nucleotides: TGCGCCAGCAGCTGGACAGGGAGTAGTATCTACGAGCAGTACTTC.

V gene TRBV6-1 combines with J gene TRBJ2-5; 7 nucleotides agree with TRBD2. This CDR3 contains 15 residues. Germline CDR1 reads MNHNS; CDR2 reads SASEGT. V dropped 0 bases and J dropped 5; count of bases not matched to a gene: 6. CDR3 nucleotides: TGTGCCAGCAGTGAAGCGGGAGGGCCGGGGGAGACCCAGTACTTC. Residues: CASSEAGGPGETQYF.

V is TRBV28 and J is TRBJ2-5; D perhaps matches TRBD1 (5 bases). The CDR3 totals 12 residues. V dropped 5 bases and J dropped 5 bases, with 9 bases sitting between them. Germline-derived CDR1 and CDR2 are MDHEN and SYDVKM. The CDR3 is CASSGAPETQYF. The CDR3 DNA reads TGTGCCAGCAGTGGGGCCCCTGAGACCCAGTACTTC.

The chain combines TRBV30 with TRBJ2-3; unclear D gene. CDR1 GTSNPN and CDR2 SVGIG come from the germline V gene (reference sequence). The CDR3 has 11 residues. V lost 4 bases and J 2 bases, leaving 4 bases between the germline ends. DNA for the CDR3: TGTGCCTGGACCAACACAGATACGCAGTATTTT. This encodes CAWTNTDTQYF.

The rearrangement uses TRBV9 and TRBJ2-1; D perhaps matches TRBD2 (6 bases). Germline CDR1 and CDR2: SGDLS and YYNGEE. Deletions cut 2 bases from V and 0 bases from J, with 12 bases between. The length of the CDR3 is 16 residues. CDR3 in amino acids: CASSVPGTFSYNEQFF. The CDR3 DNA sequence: TGTGCCAGCAGCGTTCCCGGGACTTTCTCCTACAATGAGCAGTTCTTC.

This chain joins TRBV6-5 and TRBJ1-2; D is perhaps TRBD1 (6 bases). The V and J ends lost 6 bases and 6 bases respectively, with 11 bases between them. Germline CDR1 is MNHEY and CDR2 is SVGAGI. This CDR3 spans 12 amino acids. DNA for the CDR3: TGTGCCAGCAGCCGCAACAGGGATGGCTACACCTTC. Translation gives CASSRNRDGYTF.

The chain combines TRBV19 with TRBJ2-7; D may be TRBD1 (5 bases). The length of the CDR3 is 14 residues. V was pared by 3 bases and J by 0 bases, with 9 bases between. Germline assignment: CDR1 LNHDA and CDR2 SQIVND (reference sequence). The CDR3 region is CASSMGPLSYEQYF. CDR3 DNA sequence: TGTGCCAGTAGTATGGGGCCGCTCTCCTACGAGCAGTACTTC.

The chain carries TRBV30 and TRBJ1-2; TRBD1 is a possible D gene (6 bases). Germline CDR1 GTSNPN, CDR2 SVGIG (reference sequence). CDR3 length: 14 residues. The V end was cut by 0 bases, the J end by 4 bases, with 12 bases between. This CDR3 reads CAWSVLAGVYGYTF. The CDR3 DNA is TGTGCCTGGAGTGTATTGGCAGGGGTCTATGGCTACACCTTC.

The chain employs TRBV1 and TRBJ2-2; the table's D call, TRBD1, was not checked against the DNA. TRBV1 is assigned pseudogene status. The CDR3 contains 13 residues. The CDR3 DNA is TGCACCAGCAGCCGGAGGGGGCCCGGGGAGCTGTTTTTT. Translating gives CTSSRRGPGELFF.

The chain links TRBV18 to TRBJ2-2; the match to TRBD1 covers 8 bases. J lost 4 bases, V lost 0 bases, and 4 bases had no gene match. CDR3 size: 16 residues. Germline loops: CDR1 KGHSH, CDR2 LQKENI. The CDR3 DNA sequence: TGTGCCAGCTCACCACCTTATACAGGGGGCACCGGGGAGCTGTTTTTT. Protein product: CASSPPYTGGTGELFF. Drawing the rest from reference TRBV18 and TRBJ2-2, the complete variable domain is NAGVMQNPRHLVRRRGQEARLRCSPMKGHSHVYWYRQLPEEGLKFMVYLQKENIIDESGMPKERFSAEFPKEGPSILRIQQVVRGDSAAYFCASSPPYTGGTGELFFGEGSRLTVL.

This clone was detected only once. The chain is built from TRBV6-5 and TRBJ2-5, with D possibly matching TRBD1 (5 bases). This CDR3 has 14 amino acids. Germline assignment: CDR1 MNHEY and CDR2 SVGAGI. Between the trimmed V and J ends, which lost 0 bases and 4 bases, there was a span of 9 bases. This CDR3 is CASSYSGRGETQYF. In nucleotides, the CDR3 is TGTGCCAGCAGTTACTCGGGTAGGGGAGAGACCCAGTACTTC.

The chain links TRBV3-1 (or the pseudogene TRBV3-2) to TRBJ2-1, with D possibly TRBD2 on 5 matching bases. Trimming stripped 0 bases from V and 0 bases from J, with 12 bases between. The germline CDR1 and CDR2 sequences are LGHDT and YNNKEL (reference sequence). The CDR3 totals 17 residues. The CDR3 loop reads CASSQELATGSYNEQFF. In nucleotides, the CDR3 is TGTGCCAGCAGCCAAGAGCTAGCTACGGGCTCCTACAATGAGCAGTTCTTC.